The 18 T cell receptor beta chains reported below all come from one sample, sequenced in a study of cytomegalovirus exposure and HLA in healthy donors. Both 60 Vbeta primers and 13 Jbeta primers went into the PCR. The data were produced by immunoSEQ multiplex PCR, yet TCRdb's version contains in-frame clones alone and is incomplete. Among 150,000 to 200,000 clones listed, roughly 86% were seen once. Material: PBMCs. The source is a woman aged 18-29 years in good health and CMV-seronegative.

The rearrangement uses TRBV6-6 and TRBJ2-3; TRBD2 matches at 10 bases. The CDR3 contains 16 residues. Germline CDR1 MNHNY, CDR2 SVGAGI (reference sequence). The V and J ends lost 5 bases and 1 base, in that order; junction bases with no gene match: 6. The CDR3 DNA reads TGTGCCAGCAGTCCTACCGGGACTAGCGGCACAGATACGCAGTATTTT. Residues: CASSPTGTSGTDTQYF.

V and J are TRBV18 and TRBJ2-3, with a possible D match to TRBD2 (5 bases). V lost 3 bases, J lost 6 bases, and 10 bases lay in between. Germline V gives CDR1 KGHSH, CDR2 LQKENI. The CDR3 sequence is 13 residues long. The CDR3 DNA is TGTGCCAGCTCACCGACTAATGGGGATACGCAGTATTTT. It encodes CASSPTNGDTQYF.

V is TRBV30 and J is TRBJ1-6; the D is unclear. The CDR3 totals 16 residues. In germline, CDR1 is GTSNPN, CDR2 SVGIG (reference sequence). Trimming stripped 1 base from V and 8 bases from J, with 18 bases between. The CDR3 loop is CAWSAPGLPSDSPLHF. CDR3 bases: TGTGCCTGGAGTGCCCCAGGCCTTCCATCGGATTCACCCCTCCACTTT. The complete variable domain, with remaining parts taken from reference TRBV30 and TRBJ1-6, reads SQTIHQWPATLVQPVGSPLSLECTVEGTSNPNLYWYRQAAGRGLQLLFYSVGIGQISSEVPQNLSASRPQDRQFILSSKKLLLSDSGFYLCAWSAPGLPSDSPLHFGNGTRLTVT.

The chain employs TRBV7-2 and TRBJ2-1, with D perhaps TRBD2 (7 bases). CDR1 SGHTA and CDR2 FQGNSA come from the germline V gene. The length of the CDR3 is 14 residues. The germline V and J ends were trimmed by 0 bases and 10 bases, with 13 bases remaining between them. This chain's CDR3 is CASSLAGGPREQFF. CDR3 bases: TGTGCCAGCAGCTTAGCGGGGGGGCCTAGGGAGCAGTTCTTC.

The chain couples TRBV27 to TRBJ2-7; a weak D match, TRBD2 (6 bases). V lost 1 base and J lost 0, with 10 bases in between. The CDR3 is made up of 15 amino acids. The germline gives CDR1 MNHEY, CDR2 SMNVEV (reference sequence). The CDR3 reads CASSLFGGSSYEQYF. CDR3 bases: TGTGCCAGCAGTTTATTTGGGGGGAGCTCCTACGAGCAGTACTTC.

J is TRBJ2-5 and V is TRBV27, with a weak D call TRBD1 (5 bases). The J call may be in error: the DNA end matches TRBJ2-7 better. Germline CDR1 MNHEY, CDR2 SMNVEV (reference sequence). CDR3 length: 13 amino acids. DNA for the CDR3: TGTGCCAGCAGTTTCAGGGACTCCTACGAGCAGTACTTC. This gives the protein CASSFRDSYEQYF.

This chain links TRBV5-3 with TRBJ2-1; 10 bases map to TRBD1. TRBV5-3 is marked as an open reading frame, function uncertain. This CDR3 has 15 amino acids. J lost 4 bases, V lost 2 bases, and 3 bases had no gene match. The CDR3 region is CARSFPGQGYNEQFF. The CDR3 bases are TGTGCCAGAAGCTTCCCGGGACAGGGGTACAATGAGCAGTTCTTC.

The rearrangement links TRBV10-1 to TRBJ1-2, with 7 positions matching TRBD1. CDR1 is WNHNN and CDR2 is SYGVQD in the germline V gene (reference sequence). Germline trimming cut 6 bases from V and 4 bases from J; bases unmatched to any gene: 11. This CDR3 comprises 15 residues. CDR3 coding DNA: TGCGCCAGCAGCCCCCGACAGGGTGGAAGCTATGGCTACACCTTC. This translates into CASSPRQGGSYGYTF.

V gene TRBV18 combines with J gene TRBJ1-2; 7 positions agree with TRBD1. J was trimmed by 8 bases and V by 2 bases; bases with no gene match: 5. Germline CDR1 KGHSH, CDR2 LQKENI. CDR3 length: 13 amino acids. The CDR3 region is CASSPRDSEGYTF. The CDR3 DNA sequence: TGTGCCAGCTCACCAAGGGACAGTGAAGGCTACACCTTC.

This clone was picked up one time. At one of its ends the junction is not consistent with the germline gene, which may arise from a read error. V usage is TRBV2 and J usage is TRBJ1-5; D call uncertain. This CDR3 comprises 14 residues. The germline V gene has CDR1 SNHLY and CDR2 FYNNEI. The CDR3 DNA reads TGTGCCGGCAGTGAAACTGGAGGCCCGAGGCCCCAGCATTTT. This encodes CAGSETGGPRPQHF.

J is TRBJ2-7 and V is TRBV5-5, with 9 bases aligning to TRBD1. The CDR3 has 14 amino acids. The germline CDR1 and CDR2 sequences are SGHKS and YYEKEE (reference sequence). Trimming at V came to 4 bases and at J to 2 bases, leaving 4 bases not matched to a gene. The chain's CDR3 is CASSLRDRAYEQYF. In DNA, the CDR3 is TGTGCCAGCAGCCTCCGGGACAGGGCCTACGAGCAGTACTTC.

The CDR3, as DNA: TGTGCCAGTAGTATGCGAGGGATCCTGAATGAGCAGTTCTTC. It codes for CASSMRGILNEQFF. The rearrangement joins TRBV19 to TRBJ2-1; tentative D call: TRBD2 (5 bases). Trimming shortened V by 3 bases and J by 7 bases, and 13 bases separated the two germline ends. Germline CDR1 and CDR2: LNHDA and SQIVND (reference sequence). This CDR3 region has 14 residues.

The chain has TRBV14 and TRBJ1-1; possible D gene TRBD1, 5 bases. The V end lost 1 base, the J end lost 10 bases, and 16 bases lay between the germline ends. Germline lookup yields CDR1 SGHDN and CDR2 FVKESK. The CDR3 sequence is 14 residues long. CDR3 in DNA: TGTGCCAGCAGCCAAGGGCAAGGGCCCAGGGTAGCTTTCTTT. It specifies CASSQGQGPRVAFF.

The gene calls are TRBV7-9 and TRBJ2-5; tentative D call: TRBD1 (5 bases). The last part of the DNA fits TRBJ2-7 better; the J call may be wrong. The CDR3 totals 14 residues. Germline CDR1 SEHNR, CDR2 FQNEAQ (reference sequence). The CDR3 DNA is TGTGCCAGCAGCCCAAGGGGCTCCTTCTACGAGCAGTACTTC. It encodes CASSPRGSFYEQYF.

This clone was seen once. This sequence joins TRBV4-3 and TRBJ2-6; D remains unclear. V gave up 1 base and J gave up 0 bases, with 10 bases separating them. Germline V CDR1 and CDR2: LGHNA, YSLEER. The CDR3 contains 17 residues. CDR3 region: CASSQGGSVSGANVLTF. In DNA, the CDR3 is TGCGCCAGCAGCCAAGGAGGCAGCGTCTCTGGGGCCAACGTCCTGACTTTC.

The CDR3 DNA is TGTGCCAGCAGTGAATTCCAGTCACCGTATACCGGGGAGCTGTTTTTT. This codes for CASSEFQSPYTGELFF. The chain links TRBV2 to TRBJ2-2; D unclear. Trimming stripped 2 bases from V and 5 bases from J, with 15 bases between. The CDR3 is 16 amino acids. CDR1 and CDR2 (germline): SNHLY, FYNNEI.

The V gene is TRBV10-3, the J gene TRBJ2-5; maybe TRBD2 (5 bases). The V end lost 3 bases, the J end lost 4 bases, and 6 bases lay between the germline ends. The CDR3 has 12 amino acids. Germline lookup yields CDR1 ENHRY and CDR2 SYGVKD. DNA for the CDR3: TGTGCCATCAGTGACCGGGGAGAGACCCAGTACTTC. It translates to CAISDRGETQYF.

This chain joins TRBV7-8 and TRBJ2-1; 7 bases are a match to TRBD2. Looked up from germline, CDR1 is SGHVS and CDR2 is FQNEAQ. The CDR3 has 16 residues. V shed 3 bases, J shed 5 bases, and the junction held 10 bases outside the gene matches. Here the CDR3 DNA reads TGTGCCAGCAGCTTCTCTACTAGCGCAGCTCACAATGAGCAGTTCTTC. Translation: CASSFSTSAAHNEQFF.